This T cell receptor beta chain was recovered during a study of cytomegalovirus exposure and HLA in healthy donors. CDR3 length equals 14 residues. The germline V gene encodes CDR1 SNHLY and CDR2 FYNNEI. J gave up 9 bases and V 7 bases, and 6 bases lay outside the gene matches. Primers included in the PCR were 60 Vbeta and 13 Jbeta primers. Produced via immunoSEQ multiplex PCR; TCRdb's table is partial and in-frame only. The table lists 200,000 to 250,000 clones. J is TRBJ2-3 and V is TRBV2, with TRBD2 matching over 14 bases. Sequenced material: PBMCs. This TCR was sampled from a girl aged 2-10 years in good health and CMV-seropositive. CDR3 nucleotide sequence: TGTGCCAGCACACAGACTAGCGGGAGGGACACGCAGTATTTT. Its protein is CASTQTSGRDTQYF.